This T cell receptor beta chain came from a study of blood T cell repertoires in COVID-19. Germline CDR1 is SGHVS and CDR2 is FQNEAQ. The CDR3 totals 14 residues. Trimming removed 5 bases at V and 0 bases at J, with 11 bases between. Generated by immunoSEQ multiplex PCR, the TCRdb table keeps only in-frame clones and is missing some. Among roughly 260,000 clones listed, roughly 86% were seen once. Participants' reported clinical history set cohort assignment. This sequence joins TRBV7-8 and TRBJ2-7; unclear D gene. The receptor was derived from a woman younger than 30 who had recovered from COVID-19. Material: PBMCs or T cells enriched from blood (not recorded which). This CDR3 reads CASSPRVSSYEQYF. As DNA, the CDR3 is TGTGCCAGCAGCCCCCGGGTTAGCTCCTACGAGCAGTACTTC.